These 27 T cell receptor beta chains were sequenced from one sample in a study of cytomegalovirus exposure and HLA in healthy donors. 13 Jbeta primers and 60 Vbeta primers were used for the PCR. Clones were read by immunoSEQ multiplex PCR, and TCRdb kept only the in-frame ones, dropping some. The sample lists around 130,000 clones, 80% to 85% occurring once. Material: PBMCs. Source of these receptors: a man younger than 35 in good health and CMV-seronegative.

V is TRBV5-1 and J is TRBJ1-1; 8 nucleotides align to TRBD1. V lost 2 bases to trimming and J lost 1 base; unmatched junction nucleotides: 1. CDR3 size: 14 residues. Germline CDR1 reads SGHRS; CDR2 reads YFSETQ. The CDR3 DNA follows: TGCGCCAGCAGCTTACAGGGGGGGAACACTGAAGCTTTCTTT. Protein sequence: CASSLQGGNTEAFF.

The CDR3 loop is CASSIASPGQGLGRSYNEQFF. The CDR3, as DNA: TGTGCCAGTAGTATAGCCTCCCCAGGACAGGGGCTGGGACGCTCCTACAATGAGCAGTTCTTC. This chain uses TRBV19 with TRBJ2-1; 9 nucleotides align to TRBD1. Unmatched junction bases numbered 16, after V lost 1 base and J lost 0 bases. Germline CDR1 and CDR2: LNHDA and SQIVND (reference sequence). This CDR3 spans 21 amino acids.

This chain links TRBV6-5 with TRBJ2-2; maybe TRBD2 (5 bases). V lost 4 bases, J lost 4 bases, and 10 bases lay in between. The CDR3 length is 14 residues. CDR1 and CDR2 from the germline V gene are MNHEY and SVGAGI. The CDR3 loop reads CASSLLRGTGELFF. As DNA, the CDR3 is TGTGCCAGCAGTTTGTTACGGGGCACCGGGGAGCTGTTTTTT.

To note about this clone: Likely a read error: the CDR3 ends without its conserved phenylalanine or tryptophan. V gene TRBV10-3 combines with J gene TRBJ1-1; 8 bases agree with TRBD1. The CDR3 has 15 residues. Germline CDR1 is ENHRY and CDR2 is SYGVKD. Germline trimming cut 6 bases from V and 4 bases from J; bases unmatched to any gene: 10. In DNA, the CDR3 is TGTGCCATCAGCCCTATGACAGGGGAGGCCACTGAAGCTTTCTCT. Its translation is CAISPMTGEATEAFS.

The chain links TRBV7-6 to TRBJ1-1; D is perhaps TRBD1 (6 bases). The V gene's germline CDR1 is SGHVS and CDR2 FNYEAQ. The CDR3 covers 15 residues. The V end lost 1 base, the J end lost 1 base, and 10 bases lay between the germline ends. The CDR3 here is CASSLEGGRNTEAFF. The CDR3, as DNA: TGTGCCAGCAGCTTAGAAGGGGGTCGGAACACTGAAGCTTTCTTT.

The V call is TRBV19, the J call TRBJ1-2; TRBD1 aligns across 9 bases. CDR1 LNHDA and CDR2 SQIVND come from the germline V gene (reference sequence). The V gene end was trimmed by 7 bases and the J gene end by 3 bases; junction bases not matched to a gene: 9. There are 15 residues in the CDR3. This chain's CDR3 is CASTSPGQGHYGYTF. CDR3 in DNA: TGTGCCAGTACCTCTCCCGGACAGGGGCACTATGGCTACACCTTC.

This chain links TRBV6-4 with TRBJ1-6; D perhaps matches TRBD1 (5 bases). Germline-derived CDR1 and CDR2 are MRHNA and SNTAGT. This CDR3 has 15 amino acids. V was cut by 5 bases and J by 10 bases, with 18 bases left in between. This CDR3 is CASSWGGDDRSPLHF. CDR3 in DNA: TGTGCCAGCAGTTGGGGAGGCGATGACAGATCACCCCTCCACTTT.

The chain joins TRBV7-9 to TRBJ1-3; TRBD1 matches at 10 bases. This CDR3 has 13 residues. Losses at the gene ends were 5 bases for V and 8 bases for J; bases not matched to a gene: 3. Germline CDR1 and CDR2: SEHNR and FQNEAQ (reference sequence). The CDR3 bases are TGTGCCAGCAGCCTCGGGACAGGGGACACCATATATTTT. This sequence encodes CASSLGTGDTIYF.

CDR3 nucleotides: TGCGCCAGCAGCCAAGATCGTTCGGGCAGCGGGCAGCCCCAGCATTTT. Its translation: CASSQDRSGSGQPQHF. The genes are TRBV4-3 and TRBJ1-5; D call uncertain. The CDR3 loop spans 16 amino acids. Per the germline V gene, CDR1 is LGHNA and CDR2 is YSLEER. The V end was cut by 0 bases, the J end by 7 bases, with 16 bases between.

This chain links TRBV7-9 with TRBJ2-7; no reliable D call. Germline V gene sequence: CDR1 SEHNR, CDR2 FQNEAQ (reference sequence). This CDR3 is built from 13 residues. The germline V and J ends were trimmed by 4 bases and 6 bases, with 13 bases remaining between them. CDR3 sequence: CASSYGVSPEQYF. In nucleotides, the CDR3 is TGTGCCAGCAGCTACGGTGTATCGCCCGAGCAGTACTTC.

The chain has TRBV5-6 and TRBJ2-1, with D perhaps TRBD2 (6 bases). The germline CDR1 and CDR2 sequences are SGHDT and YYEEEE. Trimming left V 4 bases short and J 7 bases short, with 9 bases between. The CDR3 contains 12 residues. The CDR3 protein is CASSPGGNEQFF. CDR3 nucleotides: TGTGCCAGCAGCCCCGGAGGGAATGAGCAGTTCTTC.

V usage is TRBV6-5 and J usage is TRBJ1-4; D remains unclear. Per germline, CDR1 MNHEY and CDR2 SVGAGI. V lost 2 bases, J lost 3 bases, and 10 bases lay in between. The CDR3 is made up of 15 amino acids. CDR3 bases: TGTGCCAGCAGTTACACCGGGGTTGCTAATGAAAAACTGTTTTTT. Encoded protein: CASSYTGVANEKLFF.

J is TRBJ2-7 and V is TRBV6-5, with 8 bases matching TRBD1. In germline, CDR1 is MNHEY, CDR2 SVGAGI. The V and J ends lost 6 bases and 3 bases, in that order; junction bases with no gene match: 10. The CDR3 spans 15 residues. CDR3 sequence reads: CASSLQGAASYEQYF. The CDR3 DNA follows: TGTGCCAGCAGCCTTCAGGGGGCCGCTAGCTACGAGCAGTACTTC.

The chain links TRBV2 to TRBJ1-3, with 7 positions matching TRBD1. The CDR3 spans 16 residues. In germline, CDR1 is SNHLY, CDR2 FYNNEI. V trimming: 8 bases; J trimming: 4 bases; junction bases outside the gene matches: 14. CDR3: CASGGRDRVGGNTIYF. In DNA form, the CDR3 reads TGTGCCAGCGGGGGTCGAGACAGGGTAGGAGGAAACACCATATATTTT.

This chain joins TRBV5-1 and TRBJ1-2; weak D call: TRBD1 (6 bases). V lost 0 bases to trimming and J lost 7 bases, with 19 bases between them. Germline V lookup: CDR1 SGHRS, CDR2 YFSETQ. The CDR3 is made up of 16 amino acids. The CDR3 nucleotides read TGCGCCAGCAGCTTGGTCAGGGGTCCTAACTTCAGTGGCTACACCTTC. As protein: CASSLVRGPNFSGYTF.

The CDR3 spells CAVRTNGENTIYF. CDR3 DNA: TGTGCCGTGCGTACGAATGGGGAGAACACCATATATTTT. The chain carries TRBV10-3 and TRBJ1-3, with D unclear. Germline V gene sequence: CDR1 ENHRY, CDR2 SYGVKD. Trimming removed 11 bases at V and 7 bases at J, with 18 bases between. CDR3 length: 13 residues.

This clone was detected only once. The CDR3 sequence is CASRTDFYSNQPQHF. CDR3 nucleotide sequence: TGTGCCAGTCGGACAGACTTTTATAGCAATCAGCCCCAGCATTTT. This rearrangement joins TRBV19 to TRBJ1-5, with D perhaps TRBD1 (6 bases). V was clipped by 8 bases and J by 0 bases, with 14 bases between them. The CDR3 loop spans 15 amino acids. Per the germline V gene, CDR1 is LNHDA and CDR2 is SQIVND (reference sequence).

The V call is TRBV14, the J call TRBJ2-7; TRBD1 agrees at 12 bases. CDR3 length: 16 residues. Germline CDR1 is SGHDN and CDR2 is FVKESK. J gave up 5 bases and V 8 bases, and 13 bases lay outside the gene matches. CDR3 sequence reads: CASSLLGTGGYHEQYF. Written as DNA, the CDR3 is TGTGCCAGCTCCCTCTTAGGGACAGGGGGCTACCACGAGCAGTACTTC.

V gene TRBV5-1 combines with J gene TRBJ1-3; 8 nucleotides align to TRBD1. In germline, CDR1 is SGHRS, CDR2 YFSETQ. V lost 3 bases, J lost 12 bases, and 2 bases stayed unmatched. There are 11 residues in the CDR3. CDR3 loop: CASSSGQGIYF. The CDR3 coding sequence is TGCGCCAGCAGCTCTGGACAGGGCATATATTTT.

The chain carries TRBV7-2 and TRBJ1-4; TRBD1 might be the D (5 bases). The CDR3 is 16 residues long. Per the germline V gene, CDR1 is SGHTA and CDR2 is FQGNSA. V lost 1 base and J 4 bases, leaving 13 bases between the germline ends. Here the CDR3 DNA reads TGTGCCAGCAGCTTAGTGGGGGGAGCGGGTAATGAAAAACTGTTTTTT. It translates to CASSLVGGAGNEKLFF.

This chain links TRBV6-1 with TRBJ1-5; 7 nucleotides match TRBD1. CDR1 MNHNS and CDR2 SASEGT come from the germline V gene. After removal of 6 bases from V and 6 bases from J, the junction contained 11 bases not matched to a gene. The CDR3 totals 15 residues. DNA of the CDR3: TGTGCCAGCAGCTTCGCCAGGGGGGCTAGTCAGCCCCAGCATTTT. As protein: CASSFARGASQPQHF.

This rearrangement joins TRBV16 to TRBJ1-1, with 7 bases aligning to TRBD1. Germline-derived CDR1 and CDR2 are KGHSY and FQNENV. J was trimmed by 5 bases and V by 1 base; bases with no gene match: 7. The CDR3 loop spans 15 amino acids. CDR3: CASSQFRGAHTEAFF. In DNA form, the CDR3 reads TGTGCCAGCAGCCAATTCAGGGGGGCGCATACTGAAGCTTTCTTT.

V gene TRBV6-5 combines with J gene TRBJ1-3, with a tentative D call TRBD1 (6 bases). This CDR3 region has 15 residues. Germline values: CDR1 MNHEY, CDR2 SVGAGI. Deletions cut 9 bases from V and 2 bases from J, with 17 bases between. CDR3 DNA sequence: TGTGCCAGTCAGAATGCAGGGGTCACTGGAAACACCATATATTTT. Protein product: CASQNAGVTGNTIYF.

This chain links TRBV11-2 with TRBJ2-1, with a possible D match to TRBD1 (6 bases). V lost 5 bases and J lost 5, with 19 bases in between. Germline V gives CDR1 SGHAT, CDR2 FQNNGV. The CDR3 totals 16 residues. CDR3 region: CASSPWALNRDNEQFF. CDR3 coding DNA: TGTGCCAGCAGCCCTTGGGCCTTAAACAGGGACAATGAGCAGTTCTTC. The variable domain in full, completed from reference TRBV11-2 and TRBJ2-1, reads EAGVAQSPRYKIIEKRQSVAFWCNPISGHATLYWYQQILGQGPKLLIQFQNNGVVDDSQLPKDRFSAERLKGVDSTLKIQPAKLEDSAVYLCASSPWALNRDNEQFFGPGTRLTVL.

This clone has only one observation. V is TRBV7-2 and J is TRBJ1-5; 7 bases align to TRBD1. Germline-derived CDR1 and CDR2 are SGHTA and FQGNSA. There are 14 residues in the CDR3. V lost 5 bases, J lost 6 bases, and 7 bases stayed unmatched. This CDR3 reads CASSRGTATQPQHF. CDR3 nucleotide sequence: TGTGCCAGCAGCCGGGGGACAGCCACTCAGCCCCAGCATTTT.

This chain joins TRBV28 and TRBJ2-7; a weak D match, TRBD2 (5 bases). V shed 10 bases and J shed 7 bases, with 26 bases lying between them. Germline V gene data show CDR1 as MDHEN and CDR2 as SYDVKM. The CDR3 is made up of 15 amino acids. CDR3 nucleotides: TGTGCCACCGAATATACGCGAGTTAGATCGGGAGAGCAGTACTTC. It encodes CATEYTRVRSGEQYF.

In DNA form, the CDR3 reads TGCGCCAGCAGCCAAGATGAACTAACCGGCTCCTTGGTTCGGGAGCAGTACTTC. It is translated as CASSQDELTGSLVREQYF. V gene TRBV4-1 combines with J gene TRBJ2-7; D unresolved. CDR3 length equals 18 residues. Trimming removed 0 bases from V and 7 bases from J, with 25 bases in between. Per the germline V gene, CDR1 is MGHRA and CDR2 is YSYEKL.